This entry lists 29 T cell receptor beta chains sequenced from one sample in a study of T cell clonality in common variable immunodeficiency (dated by TCRdb to 2015 to 2017). Libraries came from the immunoSEQ multiplex PCR assay. TCRdb took this table from immuneACCESS and kept in-frame rearrangements with V and J called. Such tables lack part of the clones; where checked against another copy, unresolved V genes explain under half of the gap, and the rest is unexplained. The table for this sample lists fewer than 65,000 clones, none of them counted only once. Together, the top ten hold about 0.9% of the sample. Sequenced sample: peripheral blood mononuclear cells. All receptors come from a person aged 18 to 70 in good health.

This clone was seen many times. The DNA ends 3 residues before the CDR3 does, and the rest of the CDR3 is filled in from the germline J gene. The rearrangement joins TRBV5-4 to TRBJ2-1; D is possibly TRBD1 (5 bases). Trimming took 0 bases from V and 5 from J, leaving 12 bases between them. This CDR3 contains 15 residues. In germline, CDR1 is SGHNT, CDR2 YYREEE (reference sequence). The CDR3 spells CASSLEDSVNNEQFF. The DNA read from the CDR3 is TGTGCCAGCAGCTTGGAAGACAGTGTCAACAATGAG.

This clone was observed many times. The read ends 3 residues before the CDR3 terminus; that terminus is restored from the germline J gene. The chain joins TRBV7-3 to TRBJ2-1, with TRBD1 matching over 11 bases. Per the germline V gene, CDR1 is SGHTA and CDR2 is FQGTGA. The CDR3 has 16 amino acids. V lost 5 bases and J lost 7; bases outside the gene matches: 10. The CDR3: CASSPARGQGVNEQFF. CDR3 DNA (partial): TGTGCCAGCAGCCCCGCCCGGGGACAGGGGGTGAATGAG.

This clone occurred many times. The read ends 3 residues shy of where the CDR3 ends; the end is completed using the germline J gene. The V call is TRBV9, the J call TRBJ2-7; 7 bases are shared with TRBD1. This CDR3 region has 13 residues. The germline CDR1 and CDR2 sequences are SGDLS and YYNGEE. With 4 bases clipped from V and 2 bases from J, the junction kept 3 bases outside the gene matches. CDR3 DNA, as far as it was read: TGTGCCAGCAGCCCCGACAGGGCCTACGAG. Protein product: CASSPDRAYE. The CDR3 in full is CASSPDRAYEQYF. The full variable domain, rest sourced from reference TRBV9 and TRBJ2-7, is DSGVTQTPKHLITATGQRVTLRCSPRSGDLSVYWYQQSLDQGLQFLIQYYNGEERAKGNILERFSAQQFPDLHSELNLSSLELGDSALYFCASSPDRAYEQYFGPGTRLTVT.

This clone was recorded many times. Read data end 3 residues before the CDR3 end; the end is taken from the germline J gene. The chain employs TRBV5-1 and TRBJ2-2; D could derive from TRBD1 or TRBD2 (5 bases each). Trimming took 1 base from V and 5 from J, leaving 12 bases between them. Germline CDR1 reads SGHRS; CDR2 reads YFSETQ. The CDR3 has 15 residues. Here the CDR3 reads CASSLTAGRTGELFF. The sequenced CDR3 bases are TGCGCCAGCAGCTTGACAGCAGGGAGAACCGGGGAG.

The sample holds many counts of this clone. The CDR3: CASSLTPRNTEAFF. Incomplete CDR3 DNA: TGTGCCAGCAGCTTAACCCCCAGGAACACTGAA. The chain uses TRBV7-2 and TRBJ1-1; D call uncertain. The CDR3 goes on 3 residues after the read ends, and that part is filled in from the germline J gene. CDR1 and CDR2 (germline): SGHTA, FQGNSA. There are 14 residues in the CDR3. The V end was cut by 2 bases, the J end by 1 base, with 8 bases between.

This clone has ten or more counts. The observed sequence ends 3 residues before the CDR3 terminus, with the missing tail filled in from the germline J gene. The chain is built from TRBV5-5 and TRBJ1-2; TRBD1 is a possible D gene (6 bases). Per germline, CDR1 SGHKS and CDR2 YYEKEE (reference sequence). This CDR3 contains 15 residues. The V and J ends lost 2 bases and 7 bases respectively, with 18 bases between them. The CDR3 DNA, read in part, is TGTGCCAGCAGCTTCTGGTCCCGGGACACGGTTGGC. Translating gives CASSFWSRDTVG. The complete CDR3 protein is CASSFWSRDTVGYTF.

On this clone: The observed sequence ends 3 residues before the CDR3 terminus, with the missing tail filled in from the germline J gene. The chain uses TRBV19 and TRBJ2-4, with a possible D match to TRBD1 (5 bases). Germline V CDR1 and CDR2: LNHDA, SQIVND (reference sequence). The CDR3 spans 16 residues. CDR3 DNA, as far as it was read: TGTGCCAGCCACCACCCTGAGACAGTGGCTAACTATGGT. As protein: CASHHPETVANYG. The entire CDR3 protein reads CASHHPETVANYGQYF.

Comments on this clone: The CDR3 end is not reached by the read, which stops 3 residues before it; the germline J gene fills it in. The chain joins TRBV7-9 to TRBJ1-2, with D perhaps matching TRBD1 (6 bases). The germline V gene has CDR1 SEHNR and CDR2 FQNEAQ (reference sequence). There are 15 residues in the CDR3. The CDR3 bases that were read are TGTGCCAGCAGCTCGACAGGATCTAGCTCCTACGAC. It is translated as CASSSTGSSSYD. The whole CDR3 reads CASSSTGSSSYDYTF.

This clone was counted ten times or more. Sequencing ends 3 residues short of the CDR3 end; the germline J gene provides the rest. J is TRBJ1-1 and V is TRBV5-1; TRBD1 matches at 7 bases. The CDR3 sequence is 17 residues long. The trim removed 7 bases at V and 0 bases at J, leaving 15 bases unmatched. Germline V gives CDR1 SGHRS, CDR2 YFSETQ. Incomplete CDR3 DNA: TGCGCCAGCTCTCAGGGGAGGGGGCGAACTTTGAACACTGAA. It yields the protein CASSQGRGRTLNTE. The whole CDR3 protein reads CASSQGRGRTLNTEAFF.

This clone appeared many times. The read terminates 3 residues before the CDR3 end, so the remaining end is supplied by the germline J gene. The chain uses TRBV5-1 and TRBJ1-1, with 10 bases fitting TRBD1. Germline V gives CDR1 SGHRS, CDR2 YFSETQ. The CDR3 runs 14 residues. V lost 2 bases, J lost 3 bases, and 1 base stayed unmatched. Incomplete CDR3 DNA: TGCGCCAGCAGCTTAGGGACAGGGGACACTGAA. Protein sequence: CASSLGTGDTE. The entire CDR3 sequence reads CASSLGTGDTEAFF.

Many counts were recorded for this clone. The read ends 3 residues early relative to the CDR3; the germline J gene fills the gap. V usage is TRBV14 and J usage is TRBJ1-2, with TRBD1 identical over 8 bases. CDR1 SGHDN and CDR2 FVKESK come from the germline V gene. The CDR3 loop spans 15 amino acids. The DNA read from the CDR3 is TGTGCCAGCAGCTCATGGGCACAGGGGGTTGACGGC. This sequence encodes CASSSWAQGVDG. In full, the CDR3 is CASSSWAQGVDGYTF.

This clone was seen repeatedly, ten times or more. Relative to the germline gene, one junction end is altered; a read error may explain this. The DNA ends 3 residues before the CDR3 does, and the rest of the CDR3 is filled in from the germline J gene. The chain combines TRBV4-2 with TRBJ2-1; 11 bases align to TRBD2. Germline loops: CDR1 LGHNA, CDR2 YNFKEQ. This CDR3 region has 16 residues. CDR3 bases read: TGCGCCAGCAGCCAATTCACTAGCGGGGGACAGAATGAG. This codes for CASSQFTSGGQNE. From start to end, the CDR3 is CASSQFTSGGQNEQFF.

This clone has ten or more counts. The DNA ends 3 residues before the CDR3 does, and the rest of the CDR3 is filled in from the germline J gene. The J gene is TRBJ1-1, the V gene TRBV5-1; D may be TRBD1 (5 bases). This CDR3 spans 17 amino acids. Deletions cut 4 bases from V and 3 bases from J, with 22 bases between. Germline values: CDR1 SGHRS, CDR2 YFSETQ. The sequenced CDR3 bases are TGCGCCAGCAGCCGGATTCCAAAGGCGGGGGGAGACACTGAA. Translation: CASSRIPKAGGDTE. The CDR3, in full, reads CASSRIPKAGGDTEAFF.

The sample holds many counts of this clone. CDR3 region: CASRRTGEKLFF. Partial CDR3 DNA: TGTGCCAGCAGGAGGACAGGGGAAAAA. This rearrangement joins TRBV28 to TRBJ1-4, with 8 bases lining up with TRBD1. Coverage ceases 3 residues before the CDR3 finishes, and the germline J gene fills in the end. The CDR3 has 12 amino acids. Trimming cost V 6 bases and J 8 bases; bases outside gene matches: 2. The germline V gene has CDR1 MDHEN and CDR2 SYDVKM.

As to this clone: The CDR3 end is not reached by the read, which stops 3 residues before it; the germline J gene fills it in. The V call is TRBV7-2, the J call TRBJ1-2, with 10 bases aligning to TRBD1. CDR3 length: 14 residues. Looked up from germline, CDR1 is SGHTA and CDR2 is FQGNSA. CDR3 region: CASSPGQGEEGYTF. The covered CDR3 bases are TGTGCCAGCAGCCCTGGACAGGGGGAGGAGGGC.

This clone turned up a few times. The CDR3 goes on 3 residues after the read ends, and that part is filled in from the germline J gene. The chain has TRBV19 and TRBJ1-6, with a weak D call TRBD1 (5 bases). The CDR3 is 13 residues long. Germline lookup yields CDR1 LNHDA and CDR2 SQIVND (reference sequence). CDR3 region: CASSIDTGLALHF. The sequenced CDR3 bases are TGTGCCAGTAGTATAGATACGGGACTAGCC.

This clone has a count of ten or more. The DNA ends 3 residues before the CDR3 does, and the rest of the CDR3 is filled in from the germline J gene. The genes are TRBV7-9 and TRBJ1-5; D might be TRBD1 (5 bases). Per the germline V gene, CDR1 is SEHNR and CDR2 is FQNEAQ (reference sequence). The CDR3 contains 14 residues. Trimming left V 4 bases short and J 4 bases short, with 11 bases between. The CDR3 protein is CASSWDGTNQPQHF. The sequenced CDR3 bases are TGTGCCAGCAGCTGGGACGGGACTAATCAGCCC. Full variable domain (remainder filled in from reference TRBV7-9 and TRBJ1-5): DTGVSQNPRHKITKRGQNVTFRCDPISEHNRLYWYRQTLGQGPEFLTYFQNEAQLEKSRLLSDRFSAERPKGSFSTLEIQRTEQGDSAMYLCASSWDGTNQPQHFGDGTRLSIL.

In its sample, this clone was seen many times. Coverage ceases 3 residues before the CDR3 finishes, and the germline J gene fills in the end. The V and J genes are TRBV9 and TRBJ2-7; D is perhaps TRBD1 or TRBD2 (5 bases each). The CDR3 is made up of 17 amino acids. Germline CDR1 reads SGDLS; CDR2 reads YYNGEE. V was pared by 4 bases and J by 3 bases, with 23 bases between. The CDR3 bases that were read are TGTGCCAGCAGCCCCCAGAGGGGAACGGAGACATACTACGAG. Its translation: CASSPQRGTETYYE. The full CDR3 protein is CASSPQRGTETYYEQYF.

This clone was counted at least ten times. The read ends 3 residues before the CDR3 terminus; that terminus is restored from the germline J gene. The chain has TRBV6-1 and TRBJ1-6; TRBD1 matches 9 bases. There are 14 residues in the CDR3. Germline loops: CDR1 MNHNS, CDR2 SASEGT. After removal of 1 base from V and 9 bases from J, the junction contained 1 base not matched to a gene. CDR3 sequence reads: CASSEGTGVSPLHF. The part of the CDR3 DNA that was read is TGTGCCAGCAGTGAAGGGACAGGGGTTTCACCC.

This clone was seen ten or more times. The CDR3 is CASSQDQGERAGELFF. CDR3 DNA, as far as it was read: TGCGCCAGCAGCCAAGATCAGGGGGAGCGGGCCGGGGAG. This chain joins TRBV4-1 and TRBJ2-2; the D gene is possibly TRBD1 (7 bases). The CDR3 end lies 3 residues beyond the end of the read and is filled in from the germline J gene. The CDR3 sequence is 16 residues long. Trimming stripped 0 bases from V and 6 bases from J, with 14 bases between. Germline V lookup: CDR1 MGHRA, CDR2 YSYEKL.

This clone occurred many times. Read data end 3 residues before the CDR3 end; the end is taken from the germline J gene. The gene calls are TRBV7-3 and TRBJ2-5; no clear D gene. Looked up from germline, CDR1 is SGHTA and CDR2 is FQGTGA. The V gene lost 5 bases and the J gene lost 7 bases, with 14 bases spanning the gap. The CDR3 has 13 amino acids. The CDR3 here is CASSTDPRGTQYF. The part of the CDR3 DNA that was read is TGTGCCAGCAGCACAGACCCGAGAGGGACC.

This clone was found many times. The read terminates 3 residues before the CDR3 end, so the remaining end is supplied by the germline J gene. This chain connects TRBV18 to TRBJ1-2, with TRBD1 as a possible D gene (5 bases). Trimming pared 5 bases from V and 5 bases from J, leaving 15 bases between. Germline CDR1 and CDR2: KGHSH and LQKENI. The CDR3 contains 14 residues. CDR3 DNA, as far as it was read: TGTGCCAGCTCAAGAACAGGTGTTCCATATGGC. Residues: CASSRTGVPYG. The entire CDR3 protein reads CASSRTGVPYGYTF.

This clone was detected many times. The sequenced fragment ends 3 residues before the CDR3 boundary, so the rest is inferred from the germline J gene. This chain joins TRBV28 and TRBJ1-4; a weak D match, TRBD1 (6 bases). The V end lost 3 bases, the J end lost 6 bases, and 20 bases lay between the germline ends. CDR3 length equals 17 residues. Germline lookup yields CDR1 MDHEN and CDR2 SYDVKM. CDR3 region: CASSLYAGTRGYEKLFF. The DNA read from the CDR3 is TGTGCCAGCAGTTTGTACGCCGGGACACGAGGGTATGAAAAA.

This clone was counted many times. The CDR3 end is not reached by the read, which stops 3 residues before it; the germline J gene fills it in. The chain is built from TRBV30 and TRBJ1-1; D is undetermined. Germline CDR1 and CDR2: GTSNPN and SVGIG (reference sequence). The CDR3 is made up of 12 amino acids. Trimming pared 1 base from V and 1 base from J, leaving 4 bases between. Incomplete CDR3 DNA: TGTGCCTGGAGTGGGCCGAACACTGAA. It yields the protein CAWSGPNTE. The full CDR3 is CAWSGPNTEAFF.

This clone occurred many times. The missing CDR3 end, 3 residues past where the read stops, is filled in from the germline J gene. The V gene is TRBV13, the J gene TRBJ1-4, with 9 bases identical to TRBD1. The CDR3 is 15 residues long. The germline V gene encodes CDR1 PRHDT and CDR2 FYEKMQ (reference sequence). V lost 4 bases and J lost 5; bases outside the gene matches: 5. The CDR3 spells CASSSTGGENEKLFF. The covered CDR3 bases are TGTGCCAGCAGCTCGACAGGGGGGGAGAATGAAAAA.

This clone showed up many times. The read gets to within 3 residues of the CDR3 end, and the germline J gene fills in the rest. The chain employs TRBV5-1 and TRBJ1-6; D not certain. Trimming stripped 1 base from V and 4 bases from J, with 3 bases between. CDR3 length: 13 amino acids. The germline V gene encodes CDR1 SGHRS and CDR2 YFSETQ. The part of the CDR3 DNA that was read is TGCGCCAGCAGCTTGTCTTATAATTCACCC. Encoded protein: CASSLSYNSP. The whole CDR3 protein is CASSLSYNSPLHF. The full variable domain, with the rest looked up from reference TRBV5-1 and TRBJ1-6, is KAGVTQTPRYLIKTRGQQVTLSCSPISGHRSVSWYQQTPGQGLQFLFEYFSETQRNKGNFPGRFSGRQFSNSRSEMNVSTLELGDSALYLCASSLSYNSPLHFGNGTRLTVT.

The table lists this clone with many counts. From the germline J gene comes the end of the CDR3, since the read stops 3 residues before it. The chain links TRBV2 to TRBJ1-1; D unresolved. This CDR3 is 13 amino acids long. Germline V gene lookup returns CDR1 SNHLY and CDR2 FYNNEI. With 3 bases removed from V and 3 bases from J, the gap between germline ends came to 8 bases. CDR3 region: CASSDSLDTEAFF. The CDR3 DNA, read in part, is TGTGCCAGCAGTGACAGTTTGGACACTGAA. The full variable domain, rest sourced from reference TRBV2 and TRBJ1-1, is EPEVTQTPSHQVTQMGQEVILRCVPISNHLYFYWYRQILGQKVEFLVSFYNNEISEKSEIFDDQFSVERPDGSNFTLKIRSTKLEDSAMYFCASSDSLDTEAFFGQGTRLTVV.

This clone appeared many times. The CDR3 end lies 3 residues beyond the end of the read and is filled in from the germline J gene. V is TRBV29-1 and J is TRBJ2-3, with a possible D match to TRBD1 (6 bases). Germline CDR1 reads SQVTM; CDR2 reads ANQGSEA. The CDR3 extends over 16 amino acids. V lost 1 base to trimming and J lost 2 bases, with 16 bases between them. The sequenced CDR3 bases are TGCAGCGTTGAAGGGGGGCAGGGGCACCCCACAGATACG. This sequence encodes CSVEGGQGHPTDT. The complete CDR3 sequence is CSVEGGQGHPTDTQYF.

On this clone: From the germline J gene comes the end of the CDR3, since the read stops 3 residues before it. V is TRBV6-2 or TRBV6-3 and J is TRBJ1-3; maybe TRBD1 (5 bases). Trimming cost V 0 bases and J 2 bases, with 8 bases left between them. Looked up from germline, CDR1 is MNHEY and CDR2 is SVGEGT. CDR3 length equals 15 residues. The CDR3: CASSYSAGTGNTIYF. CDR3 bases read: TGTGCCAGCAGTTACTCGGCAGGGACTGGAAACACC.